These 5 T cell receptor beta chains share one sample of origin, sequenced in a study of blood T cells in healthy people across ages. A sample-barcoded 5' primer and a J-beta primer mix were used in a second PCR of roughly 7 to 12 cycles. TCRdb reanalysed the 5' RACE reads using MiXCR and keeps one entry per CDR3 protein. The sample yields more than 550,000 distinct CDR3 sequences, around a fifth seen once. Sequenced: blood. The receptors here all came from a man in his sixties or seventies in good health.

This clonotype was counted between two and nine times. The CDR3 bases are TGTGCCAGCAGCCAGTGGACAGTCAATCAGCCCCAGCATTTT. It specifies CASSQWTVNQPQHF. The rearrangement links TRBV3-1 to TRBJ1-5, with D maybe TRBD1 (6 bases). The V gene lost 3 bases and the J gene lost 3 bases, with 9 bases spanning the gap. This CDR3 contains 14 residues. Germline assignment: CDR1 LGHDT and CDR2 YNNKEL (reference sequence).

This clonotype has just a few counts. The J gene is TRBJ1-1, the V gene TRBV29-1, with TRBD1 matching 8 bases. The V and J ends lost 5 bases and 3 bases, in that order; junction bases with no gene match: 11. CDR3 length equals 15 residues. Germline assignment: CDR1 SQVTM and CDR2 ANQGSEA. The CDR3 sequence: CSVQGARVVDTEAFF. CDR3 coding DNA: TGCAGCGTTCAGGGGGCCCGGGTTGTCGACACTGAAGCTTTCTTT. The full variable domain, completed using reference TRBV29-1 and TRBJ1-1, is SAVISQKPSRDICQRGTSLTIQCQVDSQVTMMFWYRQQPGQSLTLIATANQGSEATYESGFVIDKFPISRPNLTFSTLTVSNMSPEDSSIYLCSVQGARVVDTEAFFGQGTRLTVV.

The V call is TRBV7-2, the J call TRBJ2-3; 10 bases line up with TRBD1. The germline CDR1 and CDR2 sequences are SGHTA and FQGNSA. This CDR3 contains 15 residues. The V segment lost 4 bases and the J segment 5 bases; nucleotides outside the gene matches: 6. CDR3 DNA: TGTGCCAGCAGCTCAACCGGGACAGGGGTAGATACGCAGTATTTT. Amino acids: CASSSTGTGVDTQYF.

The chain recombines TRBV20-1 with TRBJ1-3; a possible D gene is TRBD1 (6 bases). Per germline, CDR1 DFQATT and CDR2 SNEGSKA (reference sequence). V was clipped by 5 bases and J by 4 bases, with 12 bases between them. The CDR3 runs 13 residues. CDR3 DNA: TGCAGTGCTCTGACAGGAGAAGGAAACACCATATATTTT. Translated, it gives CSALTGEGNTIYF.

The chain combines TRBV3-1 with TRBJ1-2; 8 bases are a match to TRBD1. CDR1 is LGHDT and CDR2 is YNNKEL in the germline V gene (reference sequence). The V and J ends lost 4 bases and 7 bases, in that order; junction bases with no gene match: 11. The CDR3 sequence is 15 residues long. CDR3 residues: CASSPLTPGGSGYTF. The CDR3 DNA reads TGTGCCAGCAGCCCCCTTACTCCAGGGGGCTCTGGCTACACCTTC.